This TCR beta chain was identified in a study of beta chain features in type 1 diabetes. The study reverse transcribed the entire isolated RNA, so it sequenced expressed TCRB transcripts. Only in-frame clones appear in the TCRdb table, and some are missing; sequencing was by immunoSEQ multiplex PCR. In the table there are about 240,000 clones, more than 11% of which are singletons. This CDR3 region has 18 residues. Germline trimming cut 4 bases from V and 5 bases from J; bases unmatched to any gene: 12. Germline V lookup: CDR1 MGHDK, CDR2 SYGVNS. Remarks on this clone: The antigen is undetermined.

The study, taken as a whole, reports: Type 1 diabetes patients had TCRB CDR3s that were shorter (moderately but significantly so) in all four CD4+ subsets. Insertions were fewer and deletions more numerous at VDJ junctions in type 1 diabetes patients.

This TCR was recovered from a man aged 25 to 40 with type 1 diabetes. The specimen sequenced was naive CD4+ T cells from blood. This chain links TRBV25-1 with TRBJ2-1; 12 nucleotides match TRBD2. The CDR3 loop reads CASSASGLAGGPHNEQFF. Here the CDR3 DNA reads TGTGCCAGCAGTGCCTCAGGCCTAGCGGGGGGGCCCCACAATGAGCAGTTCTTC.